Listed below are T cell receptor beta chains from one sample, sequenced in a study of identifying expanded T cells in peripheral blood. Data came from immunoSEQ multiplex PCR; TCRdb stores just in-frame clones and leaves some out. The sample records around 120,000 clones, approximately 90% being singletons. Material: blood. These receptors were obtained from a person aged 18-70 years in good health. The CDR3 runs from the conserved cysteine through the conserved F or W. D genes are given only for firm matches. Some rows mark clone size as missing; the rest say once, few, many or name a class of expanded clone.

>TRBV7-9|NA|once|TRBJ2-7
CASSPSGSPYEQYF
TGTGCCAGCAGCCCCTCCGGGAGCCCCTACGAGCAGTACTTC
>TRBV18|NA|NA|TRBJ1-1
CASSPTGTGSTEAFF
TGTGCCAGCTCACCCACCGGGACCGGCTCTACTGAAGCTTTCTTT
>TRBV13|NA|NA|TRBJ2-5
CASSLREQETQYF
TGTGCCAGCAGCTTAAGGGAGCAAGAGACCCAGTACTTC
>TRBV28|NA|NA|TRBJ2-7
CASSLRTLHEQYF
TGTGCCAGCAGTCTTCGAACGTTACACGAGCAGTACTTC
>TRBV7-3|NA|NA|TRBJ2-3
CASSLRGSGTDTQYF
TGTGCCAGCAGCCTCCGGGGCTCGGGGACAGATACGCAGTATTTT
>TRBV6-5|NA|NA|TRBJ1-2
CASSYSRTAYGYTF
TGTGCCAGCAGTTACTCGAGGACAGCCTATGGCTACACCTTC
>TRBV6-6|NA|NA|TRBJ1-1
CASSREGAELNTEAFF
TGTGCCAGCAGTAGGGAGGGAGCAGAGCTGAACACTGAAGCTTTCTTT
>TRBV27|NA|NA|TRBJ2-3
CASSLSGRGSGNTDTQYF
TGTGCCAGCAGTTTATCTGGTCGGGGGTCCGGTAACACAGATACGCAGTATTTT
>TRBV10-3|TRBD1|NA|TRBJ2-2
CAIRTGTGENTGEPFF
TGTGCCATCAGGACCGGGACAGGAGAAAACACCGGGGAGCCGTTTTTT
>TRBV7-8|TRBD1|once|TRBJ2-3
CASSFGQGTDTQYF
TGTGCCAGCAGCTTCGGACAGGGAACAGATACGCAGTATTTT
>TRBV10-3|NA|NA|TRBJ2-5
CAISERGGGRPQYF
TGTGCCATCAGTGAGAGGGGAGGGGGGAGGCCCCAGTACTTC
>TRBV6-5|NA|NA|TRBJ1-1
CASSYLTGMAFF
TGTGCCAGCAGTTACCTTACAGGGATGGCTTTCTTT
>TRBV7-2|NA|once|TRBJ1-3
CASSFEGGGNTIYF
TGTGCCAGCAGCTTTGAGGGAGGTGGAAACACCATATATTTT
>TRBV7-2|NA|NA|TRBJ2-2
CASSSLPSNTGELFF
TGTGCCAGCAGCTCGCTTCCCTCGAACACCGGGGAGCTGTTTTTT
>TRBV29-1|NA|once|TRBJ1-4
CSVGQEKLFF
TGCAGCGTTGGTCAGGAAAAACTGTTTTTT
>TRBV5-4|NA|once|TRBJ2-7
CASSLGSAAQYF
TGTGCCAGCAGCTTGGGCTCGGCGGCCCAGTACTTC
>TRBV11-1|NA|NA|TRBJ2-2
CASSLWGSTTGELFF
TGTGCCAGCAGCTTATGGGGCTCGACTACCGGGGAGCTGTTTTTT
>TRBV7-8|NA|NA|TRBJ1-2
CASSLVQAGEGGYYGYTF
TGTGCCAGCAGCTTAGTACAAGCCGGGGAGGGGGGTTACTATGGCTACACCTTC
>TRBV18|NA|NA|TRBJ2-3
CASSPRGLSQTDTQYF
TGTGCCAGCTCTCCACGTGGCCTCTCTCAGACAGATACGCAGTATTTT
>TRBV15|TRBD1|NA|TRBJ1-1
CATSRTLPGQRNTEAFF
TGTGCCACCAGCAGAACTCTTCCGGGACAGAGGAACACTGAAGCTTTCTTT
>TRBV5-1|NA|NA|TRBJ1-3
CASSHKGDSGNTIYF
TGCGCCAGCAGCCATAAAGGGGACTCTGGAAACACCATATATTTT
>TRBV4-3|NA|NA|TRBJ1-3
CASSQDRWSSGNTIYF
TGCGCCAGCAGCCAAGATCGATGGAGCTCTGGAAACACCATATATTTT
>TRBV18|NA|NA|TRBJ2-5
CASSPQETQYF
TGTGCCAGCTCACCACAAGAGACCCAGTACTTC
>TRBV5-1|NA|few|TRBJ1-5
CASSLGETDSNQPQHF
TGCGCCAGCAGCTTGGGAGAGACGGACAGCAATCAGCCCCAGCATTTT
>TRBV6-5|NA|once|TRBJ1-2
CASSRGGADGYTF
TGTGCCAGCAGCCGAGGGGGGGCGGATGGCTACACCTTC
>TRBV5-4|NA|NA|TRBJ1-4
CASSFDRTGEKLFF
TGTGCCAGCAGCTTTGACAGGACGGGAGAAAAACTGTTTTTT
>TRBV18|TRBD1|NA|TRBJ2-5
CASSPTGQDGTQYF
TGTGCCAGCTCACCGACGGGACAGGACGGGACCCAGTACTTC
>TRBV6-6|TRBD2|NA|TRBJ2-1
CASSSGTSQGYNEQFF
TGTGCCAGCAGTTCCGGGACTAGCCAAGGCTACAATGAGCAGTTCTTC
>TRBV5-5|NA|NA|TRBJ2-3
CASSQSMDTDTQYF
TGTGCCAGCAGCCAGTCTATGGACACAGATACGCAGTATTTT
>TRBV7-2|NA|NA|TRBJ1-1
CASSREMNTEAFF
TGTGCCAGCAGCCGGGAGATGAACACTGAAGCTTTCTTT
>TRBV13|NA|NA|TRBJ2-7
CASATEGPVGYEQYF
TGTGCCAGCGCCACCGAGGGACCCGTGGGCTACGAGCAGTACTTC
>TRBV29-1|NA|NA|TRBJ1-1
CSVVLWMNTEAFF
TGCAGCGTTGTCCTGTGGATGAACACTGAAGCTTTCTTT
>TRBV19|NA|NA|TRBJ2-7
CASGDSGGTEQYF
TGTGCCAGTGGGGACTCCGGGGGAACCGAGCAGTACTTC
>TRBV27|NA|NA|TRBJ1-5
CASSLVGGQPQHF
TGTGCCAGCAGTTTGGTCGGGGGGCAGCCCCAGCATTTT
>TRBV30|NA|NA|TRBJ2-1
CACNLLGVYVNEQFF
TGTGCCTGCAACCTATTGGGTGTTTATGTCAATGAGCAGTTCTTC
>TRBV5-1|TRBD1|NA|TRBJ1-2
CASRRGDSKNYGYTF
TGCGCCAGCAGGAGAGGGGACAGTAAGAACTATGGCTACACCTTC
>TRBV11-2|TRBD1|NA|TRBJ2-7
CASSFGTGIIDEQYF
TGTGCCAGCAGCTTCGGGACAGGGATAATAGACGAGCAGTACTTC
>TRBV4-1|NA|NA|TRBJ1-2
CASSHLVSGLGYTF
TGCGCCAGCAGCCACCTAGTCTCCGGCCTGGGCTACACCTTC
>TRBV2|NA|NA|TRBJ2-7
CASYADTSYEQYF
TGTGCCAGTTACGCTGACACGTCCTACGAGCAGTACTTC
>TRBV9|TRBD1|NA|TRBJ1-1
CASSAGTATEAFF
TGTGCCAGCAGCGCAGGGACAGCCACTGAAGCTTTCTTT
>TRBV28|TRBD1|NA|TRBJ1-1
CASIQGLRGGIAEAFF
TGTGCCAGCATCCAGGGACTCAGGGGGGGAATCGCTGAAGCTTTCTTT
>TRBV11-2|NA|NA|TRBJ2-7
CASSLELGWVYEQYF
TGTGCCAGCAGCTTAGAATTGGGTTGGGTCTACGAGCAGTACTTC
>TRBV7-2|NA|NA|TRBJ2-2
CASSLSLVGQYTGELFF
TGTGCCAGCAGCTTAAGCCTCGTCGGACAGTACACCGGGGAGCTGTTTTTT
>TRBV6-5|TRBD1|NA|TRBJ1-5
CASRLGQVGQPQHF
TGTGCCAGCAGACTCGGACAGGTGGGTCAGCCCCAGCATTTT
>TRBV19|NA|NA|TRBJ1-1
CASSRANTEAFF
TGTGCCAGTAGTAGGGCGAACACTGAAGCTTTCTTT
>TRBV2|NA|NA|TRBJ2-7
CARRSDTSYEQYF
TGTGCCAGACGATCCGATACTAGCTACGAGCAGTACTTC
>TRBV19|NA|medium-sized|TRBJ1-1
CAIEDRQNTEAFF
TGTGCCATCGAGGACAGACAGAACACTGAAGCTTTCTTT
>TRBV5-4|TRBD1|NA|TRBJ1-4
CASSLAPPGQGARKLFF
TGTGCCAGCAGCTTGGCCCCCCCCGGTCAGGGGGCTAGAAAACTGTTTTTT
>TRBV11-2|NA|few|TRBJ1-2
CASSLDGGEVRYTF
TGTGCCAGCAGCTTAGATGGGGGCGAGGTCCGCTACACCTTC
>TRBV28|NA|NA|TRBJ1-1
CASSPPRREAEAFF
TGTGCCAGCAGTCCTCCCCGCAGGGAGGCTGAAGCTTTCTTT
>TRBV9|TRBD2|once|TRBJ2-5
CASSLGTSVEQETQYF
TGTGCCAGCAGCCTAGGGACTAGCGTAGAGCAAGAGACCCAGTACTTC
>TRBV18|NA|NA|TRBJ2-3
CASSPFRDSTDTQYF
TGTGCCAGCTCACCATTCAGAGACAGCACAGATACGCAGTATTTT
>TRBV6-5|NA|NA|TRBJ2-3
CASSYLGAGSTDTQYF
TGTGCCAGCAGTTACCTCGGCGCAGGGAGCACAGATACGCAGTATTTT